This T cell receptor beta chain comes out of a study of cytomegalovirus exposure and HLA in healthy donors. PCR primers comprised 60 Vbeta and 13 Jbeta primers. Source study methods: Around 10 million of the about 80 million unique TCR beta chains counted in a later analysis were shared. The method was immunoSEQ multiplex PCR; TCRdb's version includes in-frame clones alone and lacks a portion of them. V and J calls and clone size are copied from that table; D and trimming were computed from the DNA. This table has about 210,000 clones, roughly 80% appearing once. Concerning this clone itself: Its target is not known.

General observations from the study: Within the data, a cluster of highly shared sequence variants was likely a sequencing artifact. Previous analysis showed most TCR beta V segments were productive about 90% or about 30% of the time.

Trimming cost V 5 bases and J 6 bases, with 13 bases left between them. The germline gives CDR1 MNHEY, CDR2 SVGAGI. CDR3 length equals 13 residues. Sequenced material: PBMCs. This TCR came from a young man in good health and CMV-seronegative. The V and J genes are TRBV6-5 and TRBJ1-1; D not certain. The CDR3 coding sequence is TGTGCCAGCAGTGAGGGAAGTATGCCTGAAGCTTTCTTT. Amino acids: CASSEGSMPEAFF.